The 29 T cell receptor beta chains below come from one sample, sequenced in a study of T cell responses to AZD1222 COVID-19 vaccine. Assay used: immunoSEQ multiplex PCR; TCRdb lists only in-frame clones, some missing. The sample lists about 82,000 clones; more than 90% were seen once. This specimen consisted of peripheral blood, obtained on day 0 of AZD1222 vaccination. Source of these receptors: an adult in good health.

V and J are TRBV30 and TRBJ1-1, with D possibly being TRBD1 (5 bases). The CDR3 length is 14 residues. The V end was cut by 0 bases, the J end by 1 base, with 9 bases between. Germline CDR1 and CDR2: GTSNPN and SVGIG (reference sequence). CDR3 DNA sequence: TGTGCCTGGAGTGTTTTTACAGGGAACACTGAAGCTTTCTTT. It codes for CAWSVFTGNTEAFF.

The chain is built from TRBV5-6 and TRBJ2-1; 9 bases align to TRBD2. CDR1 SGHDT and CDR2 YYEEEE come from the germline V gene. The junction had 11 bases not matched to a gene; V was cut back by 4 bases and J by 6 bases. The CDR3 consists of 16 residues. Here the CDR3 reads CASSAVGGGALNEQFF. DNA of the CDR3: TGTGCCAGCAGCGCCGTTGGCGGGGGGGCCCTCAATGAGCAGTTCTTC.

As concerns this clone: A junction end diverges from the germline sequence, so it may reflect a read error. The rearrangement uses TRBV28 and TRBJ1-2; TRBD1 might be the D (5 bases). Germline V gene data show CDR1 as MDHEN and CDR2 as SYDVKM. CDR3 length: 11 residues. CDR3 DNA: TGTGCCGGCAGCCGGGGGTATGGCTACACCTTC. Translating gives CAGSRGYGYTF.

V is TRBV5-1 and J is TRBJ2-7; D is perhaps TRBD1 (6 bases). Germline assignment: CDR1 SGHRS and CDR2 YFSETQ. The CDR3 loop spans 12 amino acids. The germline V and J ends were trimmed by 2 bases and 6 bases, with 9 bases remaining between them. CDR3 in DNA: TGCGCCAGCAGCTTAGGGGGTAGCGAGCAGTACTTC. Its protein product is CASSLGGSEQYF.

The chain combines TRBV7-2 with TRBJ2-5, with TRBD1 identical over 8 bases. The V gene end was trimmed by 5 bases and the J gene end by 4 bases; junction bases not matched to a gene: 9. The CDR3 is made up of 15 amino acids. Germline-derived CDR1 and CDR2 are SGHTA and FQGNSA. CDR3 in DNA: TGTGCCAGCAGCCCCGACAGGGGTTTTCTAGAGACCCAGTACTTC. This encodes CASSPDRGFLETQYF.

V is TRBV12-2 and J is TRBJ1-1; TRBD1 is the table's D call, not checked against the DNA. TRBV12-2 is a pseudogene segment. CDR3 size: 14 residues. This CDR3 is CASRQTEIKYEAFF. The CDR3 nucleotides are TGTGCAAGTCGCCAAACAGAGATAAAATATGAAGCTTTCTTT.

This clone was picked up one time. This chain joins TRBV11-2 and TRBJ2-3, with 11 bases that match TRBD1. This CDR3 region has 14 residues. The V gene end was trimmed by 7 bases and the J gene end by 4 bases; junction bases not matched to a gene: 4. The germline gives CDR1 SGHAT, CDR2 FQNNGV. The chain's CDR3 is CASTGQGASDTQYF. In nucleotides, the CDR3 is TGTGCCAGCACAGGACAGGGGGCGTCAGATACGCAGTATTTT.

This clone was picked up one time. The chain has TRBV5-6 and TRBJ1-2; TRBD1 might be the D (5 bases). This CDR3 region has 16 residues. Trimming removed 0 bases at V and 7 bases at J, with 19 bases between. Per germline, CDR1 SGHDT and CDR2 YYEEEE. The CDR3: CASSLVPGEVTVGYTF. The CDR3 coding sequence is TGTGCCAGCAGCTTGGTTCCAGGAGAAGTGACAGTTGGCTACACCTTC.

The chain uses TRBV14 and TRBJ1-6, with D hard to call. V dropped 3 bases and J dropped 1 base, with 7 bases sitting between them. Germline loops: CDR1 SGHDN, CDR2 FVKESK. The CDR3 has 15 residues. CDR3 sequence reads: CASSQGGSYNSPLHF. In DNA form, the CDR3 reads TGTGCCAGCAGCCAGGGTGGTTCCTATAATTCACCCCTCCACTTT.

The J gene is TRBJ2-2, the V gene TRBV9, with 9 bases aligning to TRBD2. This CDR3 is built from 15 residues. The V and J ends lost 0 bases and 5 bases, in that order; junction bases with no gene match: 2. Germline CDR1 is SGDLS and CDR2 is YYNGEE. CDR3 region: CASSVVAGVTGELFF. The CDR3 DNA reads as TGTGCCAGCAGCGTAGTAGCGGGGGTGACCGGGGAGCTGTTTTTT. The variable domain in full, completed from reference TRBV9 and TRBJ2-2, reads DSGVTQTPKHLITATGQRVTLRCSPRSGDLSVYWYQQSLDQGLQFLIQYYNGEERAKGNILERFSAQQFPDLHSELNLSSLELGDSALYFCASSVVAGVTGELFFGEGSRLTVL.

V is TRBV6-1 and J is TRBJ2-3; 8 bases map to TRBD1. Germline V CDR1 and CDR2: MNHNS, SASEGT. This CDR3 spans 15 amino acids. The junction had 6 bases not matched to a gene; V was cut back by 5 bases and J by 2 bases. CDR3 amino acids: CASSPWTGITDTQYF. As DNA, the CDR3 is TGTGCCAGCAGTCCCTGGACAGGGATCACAGATACGCAGTATTTT.

The chain couples TRBV24-1 to TRBJ1-2; D is possibly TRBD1 (5 bases). Germline CDR1 is KGHDR and CDR2 is SFDVKD. V lost 2 bases to trimming and J lost 5 bases, with 11 bases between them. The CDR3 loop spans 14 amino acids. This chain's CDR3 is CATSDWDLGYGYTF. DNA of the CDR3: TGTGCCACCAGTGATTGGGACTTGGGGTATGGCTACACCTTC.

The chain is built from TRBV7-2 and TRBJ2-3; no clear D. The V gene lost 4 bases and the J gene lost 1 base, with 15 bases spanning the gap. The CDR3 runs 16 residues. Per the germline V gene, CDR1 is SGHTA and CDR2 is FQGNSA. CDR3 DNA sequence: TGTGCCAGCAGCTCATGGGCCAGCGCGGGCACAGATACGCAGTATTTT. Amino acids: CASSSWASAGTDTQYF.

The CDR3 loop reads CASSLGTPGSETQYF. The CDR3 DNA reads as TGTGCCAGCAGCTTAGGGACGCCCGGCAGCGAGACCCAGTACTTC. This chain uses TRBV11-2 with TRBJ2-5; no clear D. CDR1 and CDR2 (germline): SGHAT, FQNNGV. The CDR3 totals 15 residues. Trimming cost V 1 base and J 5 bases, with 14 bases left between them.

The chain uses TRBV6-5 and TRBJ2-5, with 7 positions matching TRBD2. The CDR3 runs 14 residues. Germline assignment: CDR1 MNHEY and CDR2 SVGAGI. Trimming took 8 bases from V and 2 from J; bases not matched to a gene: 8. CDR3 residues: CASQRGGGQETQYF. In DNA, the CDR3 is TGTGCCAGCCAGAGGGGCGGGGGACAAGAGACCCAGTACTTC.

V gene TRBV19 combines with J gene TRBJ2-5; 7 bases are shared with TRBD1. This CDR3 comprises 13 residues. J was trimmed by 5 bases and V by 6 bases; bases with no gene match: 6. In germline, CDR1 is LNHDA, CDR2 SQIVND (reference sequence). In DNA, the CDR3 is TGTGCCAGTAGCCTCAGGGGGAGCGAGACCCAGTACTTC. This sequence encodes CASSLRGSETQYF.

This rearrangement joins TRBV9 to TRBJ1-5; D remains unclear. V was cut by 2 bases and J by 4 bases, with 16 bases left in between. The CDR3 is 16 amino acids. Germline V gives CDR1 SGDLS, CDR2 YYNGEE. CDR3: CASSVGPDGINQPQHF. In DNA, the CDR3 is TGTGCCAGCAGCGTTGGTCCCGACGGTATAAATCAGCCCCAGCATTTT.

The chain recombines TRBV7-3 with TRBJ2-5, with 11 nucleotides matching TRBD2. The junction had 6 bases not matched to a gene; V was cut back by 5 bases and J by 1 base. CDR3 length equals 16 residues. CDR1 is SGHTA and CDR2 is FQGTGA in the germline V gene. This CDR3 is CASSAGTSGRQETQYF. The CDR3 DNA reads as TGTGCCAGCAGCGCCGGGACTAGCGGTCGCCAAGAGACCCAGTACTTC.

The CDR3 is CADSWRWCNEQFF. The CDR3 DNA follows: TGTGCCGATTCGTGGCGTTGGTGCAATGAGCAGTTCTTC. The rearrangement uses TRBV24-1 and TRBJ2-1; D is undetermined. Germline values: CDR1 KGHDR, CDR2 SFDVKD. CDR3 length equals 13 residues. Trimming pared 12 bases from V and 6 bases from J, leaving 17 bases between.

The rearrangement links TRBV7-2 to TRBJ1-6; the D gene is possibly TRBD1 (6 bases). There are 18 residues in the CDR3. Germline V gene lookup returns CDR1 SGHTA and CDR2 FQGNSA. The ends were cut back, 2 bases at V and 9 bases at J, with 23 bases in the middle. CDR3 sequence (DNA): TGTGCCAGCAGCTTATATATCGCGGTGGCAGGGGTCAGTTCACCCCTCCACTTT. Its translation is CASSLYIAVAGVSSPLHF.

The chain employs TRBV19 and TRBJ2-5; no definite D call. Per germline, CDR1 LNHDA and CDR2 SQIVND (reference sequence). Trimming left V 4 bases short and J 7 bases short, with 16 bases between. The CDR3 contains 14 residues. CDR3 sequence (DNA): TGTGCCAGTAGTACCGCCCTGGGCACGGGGACCCAGTACTTC. Its translation: CASSTALGTGTQYF.

V gene TRBV5-4 combines with J gene TRBJ2-5; TRBD2 is a possible D gene (7 bases). CDR3 size: 15 residues. V was clipped by 4 bases and J by 5 bases, with 18 bases between them. Germline CDR1 reads SGHNT; CDR2 reads YYREEE (reference sequence). The CDR3 DNA reads as TGTGCCAGCAGCAGAACGGTCGGGGGGCGCGAGACCCAGTACTTC. Residues: CASSRTVGGRETQYF.

This clone showed up just once. The rearrangement uses TRBV19 and TRBJ1-1; a possible D gene is TRBD1 (5 bases). The CDR3 has 13 residues. The germline gives CDR1 LNHDA, CDR2 SQIVND (reference sequence). Trimming stripped 6 bases from V and 6 bases from J, with 14 bases between. The chain's CDR3 is CASRGRASAEAFF. CDR3 sequence (DNA): TGTGCCAGTAGAGGCAGGGCGTCCGCTGAAGCTTTCTTT.

In its sample, this clone was seen once. The chain carries TRBV14 and TRBJ2-3; D remains ambiguous. The V end was cut by 1 base, the J end by 4 bases, with 6 bases between. CDR1 is SGHDN and CDR2 is FVKESK in the germline V gene. The CDR3 totals 13 residues. This CDR3 reads CASSQAGADTQYF. The CDR3 DNA follows: TGTGCCAGCAGCCAAGCCGGCGCAGATACGCAGTATTTT.

About this clone itself: The junction shows a germline mismatch at one end, possibly a read error. The rearrangement links TRBV10-3 to TRBJ1-3; perhaps TRBD1 as D (6 bases). CDR1 and CDR2 from the germline V gene are ENHRY and SYGVKD. CDR3 length equals 17 residues. As DNA, the CDR3 is TGTGCCAGCTCCCCACTCGGAACAGGGACGTCAGGAAACACCATATGTTTT. It codes for CASSPLGTGTSGNTICF.

J is TRBJ2-7 and V is TRBV5-4, with 12 bases that match TRBD2. Germline V gene lookup returns CDR1 SGHNT and CDR2 YYREEE (reference sequence). The CDR3 runs to 15 residues. Trimming removed 4 bases from V and 3 bases from J; junction bases left unmatched: 5. The CDR3: CASSEGLAGSYEQYF. CDR3 nucleotides: TGTGCCAGCAGCGAAGGACTAGCGGGGAGCTACGAGCAGTACTTC.

This clone was picked up one time. The rearrangement joins TRBV11-1 to TRBJ2-5; 11 nucleotides match TRBD2. The junction had 9 bases not matched to a gene; V was cut back by 5 bases and J by 7 bases. The CDR3 is made up of 15 amino acids. Germline-derived CDR1 and CDR2 are SGHAT and FQDESV (reference sequence). CDR3 residues: CASSPQTSGVLTQYF. CDR3 bases: TGTGCCAGCAGCCCCCAGACTAGCGGGGTCTTGACCCAGTACTTC.

This clone has only a few counts. The chain employs TRBV4-3 and TRBJ1-5; no clear D. Germline V gene sequence: CDR1 LGHNA, CDR2 YSLEER. V was pared by 0 bases and J by 0 bases, with 6 bases between. The CDR3 totals 15 residues. The CDR3 here is CASSQEGYSNQPQHF. The CDR3 DNA reads as TGCGCCAGCAGCCAAGAGGGGTATAGCAATCAGCCCCAGCATTTT.

This chain connects TRBV6-5 to TRBJ1-4; D perhaps matches TRBD1 (6 bases). Germline V gene lookup returns CDR1 MNHEY and CDR2 SVGAGI. The V and J ends lost 2 bases and 8 bases respectively, with 18 bases between them. The CDR3 has 16 amino acids. The CDR3 region has the DNA TGTGCCAGCAGTTACAGGGACCCTGCGAGGGGGGAAAAACTGTTTTTT. It encodes CASSYRDPARGEKLFF.